The entry below gives a single T cell receptor (beta chain) sequence along with its context. Its antigen is unidentified. TCRdb keeps only in-frame clones here, not all; method: immunoSEQ multiplex PCR. The table shows about 48,000 clones, with 85% to 95% occurring only once. The sample originates from a study of T cell therapy after organ transplantation. Study-level background: T cells were expanded approximately 2 weeks with 30 CMV class I/II epitopes.

Between the trimmed V and J ends, which lost 3 bases and 0 bases, there was a span of 12 bases. Germline loops: CDR1 SNHLY, CDR2 FYNNEI. This CDR3 contains 16 residues. Whole-study results and caveats: Both transferred clonotypes and endogenous ones absent from products apparently reconstituted. Nonresponders had marked pretherapy clonal expansions and little post-therapy change.

The clonotype originates from a human patient who had received a solid organ transplant and had CMV disease. The V call is TRBV2, the J call TRBJ2-1; D call uncertain. The source material was CD8+ T cells from blood, sampled before autologous CMV-specific T cell therapy. In DNA form, the CDR3 reads TGTGCCAGCAGTGAGACCGGCTCGTCCTCCTACAATGAGCAGTTCTTC. This encodes CASSETGSSSYNEQFF. Using reference TRBV2 and TRBJ2-1 for the parts outside the CDR3, the full variable domain is EPEVTQTPSHQVTQMGQEVILRCVPISNHLYFYWYRQILGQKVEFLVSFYNNEISEKSEIFDDQFSVERPDGSNFTLKIRSTKLEDSAMYFCASSETGSSSYNEQFFGPGTRLTVL.